This T cell receptor beta chain was captured by sequencing in a study of control samples from healthy donors and cancer patients. The CDR3 sequence is 17 residues long. From germline, CDR1 is LGHNA and CDR2 YSLEER. V was clipped by 4 bases and J by 0 bases, with 13 bases between them. Sequencing used immunoSEQ multiplex PCR; TCRdb keeps in-frame clones, though not all of them. Of roughly 220,000 clones in the sample, 85% to 95% were seen once. V usage is TRBV4-3 and J usage is TRBJ1-6; possibly TRBD1 for D (5 bases). The receptor's source is a man in his fifties or sixties in good health. Sequenced sample: blood. The DNA for the CDR3 is TGCGCCAGCAGCCCAGACTGGGGGGTCTCCTATAATTCACCCCTCCACTTT. This gives the protein CASSPDWGVSYNSPLHF.